One sample yielded the 10 T cell receptor beta chains listed below, sequenced in a study of follicular helper T cells after annual influenza vaccination. TCRdb keeps only in-frame clones here, not all; method: immunoSEQ multiplex PCR. The table has 6,000 to 9,500 clones, approximately 82% seen once; the top ten hold about 1.8%. Time point meaning: 2014-2015 season, 7 days after vaccination. The sequencing here drew on CXCR5+ CD38- circulating T follicular helper cells from blood, taken 7 days after influenza vaccination. The subset here: circulating Tfh, non-naive CD4+CXCR5+PD-1+ (ICOS+CD38+ or ICOS-CD38-). These receptors were taken from an adult who received the influenza vaccine.

The genes are TRBV2 and TRBJ2-7, with D tentatively TRBD1 (5 bases). V lost 8 bases and J lost 2, with 10 bases in between. The CDR3 runs 12 residues. Looked up from germline, CDR1 is SNHLY and CDR2 is FYNNEI. The CDR3 here is CASQDSTYEQYF. For the CDR3, the DNA is TGTGCCAGCCAAGACAGCACCTACGAGCAGTACTTC.

The V and J genes are TRBV7-9 and TRBJ1-6; 10 bases are a match to TRBD1. The J segment lost 10 bases and the V segment lost 3 bases, leaving 6 bases of the junction unmatched. CDR3 size: 15 residues. Germline CDR1 and CDR2: SEHNR and FQNEAQ (reference sequence). The chain's CDR3 is CASSFFGQGGSPLHF. CDR3 in DNA: TGTGCCAGCAGCTTTTTCGGACAGGGGGGATCACCCCTCCACTTT. The entire variable domain, with the rest obtained from reference TRBV7-9 and TRBJ1-6, is as follows: DTGVSQNPRHKITKRGQNVTFRCDPISEHNRLYWYRQTLGQGPEFLTYFQNEAQLEKSRLLSDRFSAERPKGSFSTLEIQRTEQGDSAMYLCASSFFGQGGSPLHFGNGTRLTVT.

The chain's CDR3 is CASSFGRSVKTGELFF. The CDR3 DNA is TGTGCCAGCAGTTTCGGGCGGAGCGTAAAGACCGGGGAGCTGTTTTTT. The rearrangement links TRBV27 to TRBJ2-2, with D hard to call. Trimming cost V 3 bases and J 5 bases, with 16 bases left between them. Germline-derived CDR1 and CDR2 are MNHEY and SMNVEV (reference sequence). The CDR3 runs to 16 residues.

This chain joins TRBV10-3 and TRBJ1-2; 7 bases map to TRBD1. This CDR3 spans 13 amino acids. V trimming: 6 bases; J trimming: 13 bases; junction bases outside the gene matches: 14. CDR1 is ENHRY and CDR2 is SYGVKD in the germline V gene. The CDR3 DNA sequence: TGTGCCATCAGGGACGGGACAGACCCTGGATCCACCTTC. Its translation: CAIRDGTDPGSTF.

The V gene is TRBV11-3, the J gene TRBJ2-3; the D gene is possibly TRBD1 (6 bases). CDR3 length: 13 amino acids. V was shortened by 5 bases and J by 3 bases, with 9 bases between the two germline ends. Looked up from germline, CDR1 is SGHNT and CDR2 is YENEEA. The CDR3 protein is CASSLTGTDTQYF. The CDR3 DNA follows: TGTGCCAGCAGCCTCACAGGGACAGATACGCAGTATTTT.

The chain uses TRBV11-2 and TRBJ2-3, with 8 bases aligning to TRBD2. The germline CDR1 and CDR2 sequences are SGHAT and FQNNGV. The CDR3 is 13 amino acids. The J segment lost 11 bases and the V segment lost 5 bases, leaving 9 bases of the junction unmatched. CDR3 sequence: CASSPEIAGLQYF. The CDR3 nucleotides read TGTGCCAGCAGCCCCGAAATAGCGGGGTTGCAGTATTTT.

The chain employs TRBV29-1 and TRBJ2-3; D tentatively reads TRBD1 or TRBD2 (5 bases each). The V end lost 6 bases, the J end lost 6 bases, and 16 bases lay between the germline ends. This CDR3 contains 13 residues. CDR1 and CDR2 from the germline V gene are SQVTM and ANQGSEA. CDR3 coding DNA: TGCAGCGTCCGGGACGGTAGCCGCGATACGCAGTATTTT. Residues: CSVRDGSRDTQYF.

As concerns this clone: The junction departs from the called germline gene at one end, perhaps through a read error. The chain couples TRBV2 to TRBJ2-1, with 10 positions matching TRBD1. CDR3 size: 12 residues. Germline assignment: CDR1 SNHLY and CDR2 FYNNEI. CDR3 protein: CASSPDRGPVVF. The CDR3 nucleotides are TGTGCCAGCAGTCCCGACAGGGGGCCGGTCGTCTTC.

The chain's CDR3 is CAWSVRRGAGTDTQYF. The DNA for the CDR3 is TGTGCCTGGAGTGTACGGCGGGGGGCGGGCACAGATACGCAGTATTTT. The chain has TRBV30 and TRBJ2-3, with 8 bases that match TRBD2. This CDR3 comprises 16 residues. Germline CDR1 GTSNPN, CDR2 SVGIG (reference sequence). Losses at the gene ends were 0 bases for V and 1 base for J; bases not matched to a gene: 6.

The rearrangement joins TRBV10-3 to TRBJ2-1, with D unclear. V lost 0 bases and J lost 6, with 15 bases in between. This CDR3 is built from 16 residues. Germline lookup yields CDR1 ENHRY and CDR2 SYGVKD. The DNA for the CDR3 is TGTGCCATCAGTGAGTCGATAGGACCTCAGGTCAATGAGCAGTTCTTC. Amino acid sequence: CAISESIGPQVNEQFF.